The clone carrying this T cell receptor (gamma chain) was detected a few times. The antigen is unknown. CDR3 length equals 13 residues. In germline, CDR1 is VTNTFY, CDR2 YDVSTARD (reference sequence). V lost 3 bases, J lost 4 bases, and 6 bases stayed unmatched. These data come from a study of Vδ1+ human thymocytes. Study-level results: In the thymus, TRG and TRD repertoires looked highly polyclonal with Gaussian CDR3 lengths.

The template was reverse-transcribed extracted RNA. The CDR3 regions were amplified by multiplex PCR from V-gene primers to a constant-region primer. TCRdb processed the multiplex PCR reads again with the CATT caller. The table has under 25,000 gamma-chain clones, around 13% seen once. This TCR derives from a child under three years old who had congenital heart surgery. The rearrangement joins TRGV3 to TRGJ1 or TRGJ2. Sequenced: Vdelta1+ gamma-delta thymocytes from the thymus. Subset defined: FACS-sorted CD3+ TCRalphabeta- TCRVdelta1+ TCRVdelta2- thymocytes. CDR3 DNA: TGTGCCACCTGGGACCTCTGCTATTATAAGAAACTCTTT. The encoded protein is CATWDLCYYKKLF.